A single sample gave rise to the 3 T cell receptor beta chains below, sequenced in a study of beta chain features in type 1 diabetes. Expressed TCRB transcripts were sequenced because the isolated RNA had all been reverse transcribed beforehand. Repertoires were generated with immunoSEQ multiplex PCR, while TCRdb's copy carries only in-frame clones and drops some. Here the sample spans some 100,000 clones, 30% to 50% being singletons. The specimen sequenced was stem cell memory CD4+ T cells from blood. The receptors shown here come from a young woman in good health.

The J gene is TRBJ2-2, the V gene TRBV11-2, with TRBD1 matching 8 bases. There are 14 residues in the CDR3. Per germline, CDR1 SGHAT and CDR2 FQNNGV. With V trimmed by 5 bases and J by 6 bases, 5 bases remained unmatched. CDR3 loop: CASSPWTGSGELFF. CDR3 in DNA: TGTGCCAGCAGCCCGTGGACAGGGTCCGGGGAGCTGTTTTTT.

The rearrangement uses TRBV11-2 and TRBJ2-7; 7 nucleotides align to TRBD1. The CDR3 spans 13 residues. Per the germline V gene, CDR1 is SGHAT and CDR2 is FQNNGV. Trimming at V came to 2 bases and at J to 3 bases, leaving 1 base not matched to a gene. The CDR3: CASSLSGGYEQYF. The CDR3 DNA reads as TGTGCCAGCAGCTTATCAGGGGGCTACGAGCAGTACTTC.

The V and J genes are TRBV28 and TRBJ2-2; 11 nucleotides align to TRBD2. The germline gives CDR1 MDHEN, CDR2 SYDVKM. After removal of 6 bases from V and 1 base from J, the junction contained 4 bases not matched to a gene. The CDR3 length is 16 residues. The CDR3 DNA reads as TGTGCCAGCAGCTCCGGGACTAGCGGGAACACCGGGGAGCTGTTTTTT. Translated, it gives CASSSGTSGNTGELFF.